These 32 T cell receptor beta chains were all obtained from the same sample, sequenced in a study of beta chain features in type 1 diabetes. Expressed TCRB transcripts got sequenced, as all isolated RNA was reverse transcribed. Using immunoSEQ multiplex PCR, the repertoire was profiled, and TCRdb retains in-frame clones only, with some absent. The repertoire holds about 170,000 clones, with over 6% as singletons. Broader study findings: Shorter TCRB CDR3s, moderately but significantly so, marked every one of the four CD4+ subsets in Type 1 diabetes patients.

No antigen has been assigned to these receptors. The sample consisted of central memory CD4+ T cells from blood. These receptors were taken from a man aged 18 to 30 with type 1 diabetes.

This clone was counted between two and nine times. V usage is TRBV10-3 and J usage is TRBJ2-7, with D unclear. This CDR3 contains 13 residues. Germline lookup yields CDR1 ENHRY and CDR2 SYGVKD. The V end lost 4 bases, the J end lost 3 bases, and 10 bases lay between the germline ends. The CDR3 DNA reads TGTGCCATCAGTGTCTATCCCTACTACGAGCAGTACTTC. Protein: CAISVYPYYEQYF.

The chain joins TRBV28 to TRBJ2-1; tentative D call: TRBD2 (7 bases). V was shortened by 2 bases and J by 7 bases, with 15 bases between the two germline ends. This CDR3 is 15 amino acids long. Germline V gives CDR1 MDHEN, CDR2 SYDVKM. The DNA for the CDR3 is TGTGCCAGCAGTTTAAGGGGGGGGGCTTGGAATGAGCAGTTCTTC. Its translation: CASSLRGGAWNEQFF.

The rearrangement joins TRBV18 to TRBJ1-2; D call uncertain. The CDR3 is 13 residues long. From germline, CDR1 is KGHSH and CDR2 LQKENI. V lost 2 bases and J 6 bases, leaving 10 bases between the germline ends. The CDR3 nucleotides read TGTGCCAGCTCACCAAGAGGCATGGATGGCTACACCTTC. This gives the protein CASSPRGMDGYTF.

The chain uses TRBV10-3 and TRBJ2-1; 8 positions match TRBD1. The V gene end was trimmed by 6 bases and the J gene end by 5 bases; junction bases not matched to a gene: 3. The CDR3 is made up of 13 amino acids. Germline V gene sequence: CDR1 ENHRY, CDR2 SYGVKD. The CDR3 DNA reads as TGTGCCATCAGGGAGGGACAGGACAATGAGCAGTTCTTC. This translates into CAIREGQDNEQFF.

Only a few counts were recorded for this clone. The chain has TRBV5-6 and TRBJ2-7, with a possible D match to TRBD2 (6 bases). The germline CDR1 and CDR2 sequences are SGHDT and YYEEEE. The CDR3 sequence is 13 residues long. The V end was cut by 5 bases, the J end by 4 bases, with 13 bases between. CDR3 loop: CASSHGRGYEQYF. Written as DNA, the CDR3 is TGTGCCAGCAGTCACGGACGGGGGTACGAGCAGTACTTC. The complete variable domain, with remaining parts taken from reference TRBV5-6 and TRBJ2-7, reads DAGVTQSPTHLIKTRGQQVTLRCSPKSGHDTVSWYQQALGQGPQFIFQYYEEEERQRGNFPDRFSGHQFPNYSSELNVNALLLGDSALYLCASSHGRGYEQYFGPGTRLTVT.

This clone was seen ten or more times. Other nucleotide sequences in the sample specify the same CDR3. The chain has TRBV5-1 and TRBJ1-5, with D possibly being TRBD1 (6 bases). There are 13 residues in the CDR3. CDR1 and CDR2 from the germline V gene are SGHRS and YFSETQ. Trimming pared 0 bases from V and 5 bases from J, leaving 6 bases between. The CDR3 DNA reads TGCGCCAGCAGCTTGGACAGGGATCAGCCCCAGCATTTT. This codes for CASSLDRDQPQHF. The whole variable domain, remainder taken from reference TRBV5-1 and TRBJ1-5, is KAGVTQTPRYLIKTRGQQVTLSCSPISGHRSVSWYQQTPGQGLQFLFEYFSETQRNKGNFPGRFSGRQFSNSRSEMNVSTLELGDSALYLCASSLDRDQPQHFGDGTRLSIL.

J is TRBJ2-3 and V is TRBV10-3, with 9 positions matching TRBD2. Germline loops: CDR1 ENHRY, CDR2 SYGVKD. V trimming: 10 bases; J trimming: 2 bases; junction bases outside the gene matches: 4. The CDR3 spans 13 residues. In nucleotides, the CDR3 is TGTGCCACCGGGACTAGCTCCACAGATACGCAGTATTTT. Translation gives CATGTSSTDTQYF.

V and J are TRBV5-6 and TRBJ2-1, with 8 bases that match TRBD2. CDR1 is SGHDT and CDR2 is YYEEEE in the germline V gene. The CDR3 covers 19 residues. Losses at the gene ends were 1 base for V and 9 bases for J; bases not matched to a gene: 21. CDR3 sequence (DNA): TGTGCCAGCAGCTTGCTGGCGGGAGGCGCCTTGGGGGGCCGAAGTGAGCAGTTCTTC. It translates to CASSLLAGGALGGRSEQFF.

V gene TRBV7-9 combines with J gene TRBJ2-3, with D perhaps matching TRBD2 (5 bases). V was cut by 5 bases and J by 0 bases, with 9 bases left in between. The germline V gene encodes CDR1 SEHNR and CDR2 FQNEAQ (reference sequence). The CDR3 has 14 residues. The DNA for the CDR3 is TGTGCCAGCAGCATGACTACCAGCACAGATACGCAGTATTTT. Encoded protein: CASSMTTSTDTQYF.

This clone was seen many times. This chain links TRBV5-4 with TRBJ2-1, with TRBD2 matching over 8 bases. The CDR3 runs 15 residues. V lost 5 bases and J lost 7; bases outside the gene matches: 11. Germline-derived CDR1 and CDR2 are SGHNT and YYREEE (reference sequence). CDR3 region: CASSLTSAQENEQFF. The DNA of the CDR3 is TGTGCCAGCAGTCTGACTAGCGCCCAAGAAAATGAGCAGTTCTTC. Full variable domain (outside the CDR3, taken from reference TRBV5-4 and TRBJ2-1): ETGVTQSPTHLIKTRGQQVTLRCSSQSGHNTVSWYQQALGQGPQFIFQYYREEENGRGNFPPRFSGLQFPNYSSELNVNALELDDSALYLCASSLTSAQENEQFFGPGTRLTVL.

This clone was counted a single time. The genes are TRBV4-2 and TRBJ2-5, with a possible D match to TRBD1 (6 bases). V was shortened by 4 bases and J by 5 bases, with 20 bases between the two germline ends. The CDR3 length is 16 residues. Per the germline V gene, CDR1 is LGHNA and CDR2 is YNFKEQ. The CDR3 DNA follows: TGTGCCAGCAGCCCCGTTGGGGGCGTTGGGTTCGAGACCCAGTACTTC. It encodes CASSPVGGVGFETQYF.

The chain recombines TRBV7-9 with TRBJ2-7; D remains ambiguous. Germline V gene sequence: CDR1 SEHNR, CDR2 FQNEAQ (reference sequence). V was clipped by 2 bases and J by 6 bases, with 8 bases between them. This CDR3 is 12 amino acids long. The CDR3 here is CASSLSQREQYF. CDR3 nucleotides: TGTGCCAGCAGCTTATCGCAGCGCGAGCAGTACTTC.

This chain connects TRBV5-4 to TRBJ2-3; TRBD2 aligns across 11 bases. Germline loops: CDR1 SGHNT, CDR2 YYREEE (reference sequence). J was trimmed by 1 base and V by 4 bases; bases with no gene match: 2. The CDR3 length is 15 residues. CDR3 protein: CASSQGLAGTDTQYF. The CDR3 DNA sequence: TGTGCCAGCAGCCAGGGACTAGCGGGCACAGATACGCAGTATTTT.

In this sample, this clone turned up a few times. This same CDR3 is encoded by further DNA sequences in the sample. For the CDR3, the DNA is TGCAGCGTTGGTTTGGGCCCTTCTTCCTACAATGAGCAGTTCTTC. This encodes CSVGLGPSSYNEQFF. The chain carries TRBV29-1 and TRBJ2-1; no clear D. V was cut by 4 bases and J by 1 base, with 14 bases left in between. CDR1 SQVTM and CDR2 ANQGSEA come from the germline V gene. The length of the CDR3 is 15 residues.

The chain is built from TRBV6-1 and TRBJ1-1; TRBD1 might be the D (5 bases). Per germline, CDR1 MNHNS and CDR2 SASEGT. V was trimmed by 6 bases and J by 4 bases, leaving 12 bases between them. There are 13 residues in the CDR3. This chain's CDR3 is CASRYRGGTEAFF. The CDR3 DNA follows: TGTGCCAGCAGGTATAGGGGAGGCACTGAAGCTTTCTTT.

CDR3: CASSEPRDWGLYEQYF. CDR3 sequence (DNA): TGTGCCAGCAGTGAACCTAGGGACTGGGGCCTCTACGAGCAGTACTTC. This rearrangement joins TRBV28 to TRBJ2-7, with D possibly being TRBD2 (6 bases). V was pared by 5 bases and J by 3 bases, with 20 bases between. Germline V CDR1 and CDR2: MDHEN, SYDVKM. The CDR3 totals 16 residues.

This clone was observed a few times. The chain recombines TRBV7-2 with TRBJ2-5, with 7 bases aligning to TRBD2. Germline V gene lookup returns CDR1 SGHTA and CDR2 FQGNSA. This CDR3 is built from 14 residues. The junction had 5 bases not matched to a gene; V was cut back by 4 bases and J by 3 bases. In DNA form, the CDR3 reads TGTGCCAGCAGCTCATACGGGGGGAAAGAGACCCAGTACTTC. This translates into CASSSYGGKETQYF.

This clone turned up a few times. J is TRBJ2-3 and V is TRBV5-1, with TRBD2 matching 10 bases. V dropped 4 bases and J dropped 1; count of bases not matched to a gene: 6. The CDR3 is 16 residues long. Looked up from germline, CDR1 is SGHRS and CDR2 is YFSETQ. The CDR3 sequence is CASSPGLATRTDTQYF. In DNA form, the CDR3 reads TGCGCCAGCAGCCCGGGACTAGCGACACGCACAGATACGCAGTATTTT.

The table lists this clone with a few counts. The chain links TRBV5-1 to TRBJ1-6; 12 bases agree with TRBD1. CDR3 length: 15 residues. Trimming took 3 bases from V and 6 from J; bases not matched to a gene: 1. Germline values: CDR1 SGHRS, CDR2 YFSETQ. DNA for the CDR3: TGCGCCAGCAGCTCGGGACAGGGGGCTAATTCACCCCTCCACTTT. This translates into CASSSGQGANSPLHF. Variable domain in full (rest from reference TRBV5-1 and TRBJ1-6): KAGVTQTPRYLIKTRGQQVTLSCSPISGHRSVSWYQQTPGQGLQFLFEYFSETQRNKGNFPGRFSGRQFSNSRSEMNVSTLELGDSALYLCASSSGQGANSPLHFGNGTRLTVT.

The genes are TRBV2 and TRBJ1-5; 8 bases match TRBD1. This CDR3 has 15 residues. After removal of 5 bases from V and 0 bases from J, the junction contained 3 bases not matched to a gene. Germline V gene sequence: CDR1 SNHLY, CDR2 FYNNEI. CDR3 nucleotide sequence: TGTGCCAGCAGTCAGGACAGGGTTAGCAATCAGCCCCAGCATTTT. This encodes CASSQDRVSNQPQHF.

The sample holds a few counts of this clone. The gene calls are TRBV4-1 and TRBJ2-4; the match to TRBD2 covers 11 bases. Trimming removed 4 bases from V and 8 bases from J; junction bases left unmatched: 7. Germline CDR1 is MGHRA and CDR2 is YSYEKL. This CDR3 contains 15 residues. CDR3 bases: TGCGCCAGCAGCCCCGAAACTAGCGGGAGAGACATTCAGTACTTC. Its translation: CASSPETSGRDIQYF.

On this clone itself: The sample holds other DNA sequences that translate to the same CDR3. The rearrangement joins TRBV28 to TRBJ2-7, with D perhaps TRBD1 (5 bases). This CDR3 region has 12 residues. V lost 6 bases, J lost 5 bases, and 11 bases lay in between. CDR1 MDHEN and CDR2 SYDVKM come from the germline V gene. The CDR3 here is CASRTGVNEQYF. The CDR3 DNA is TGTGCCAGCAGAACAGGCGTCAACGAGCAGTACTTC.

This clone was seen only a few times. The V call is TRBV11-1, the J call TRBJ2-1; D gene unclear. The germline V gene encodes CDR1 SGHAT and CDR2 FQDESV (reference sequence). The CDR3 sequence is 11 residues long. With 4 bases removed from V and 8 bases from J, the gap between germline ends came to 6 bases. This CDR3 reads CASSSSDEQFF. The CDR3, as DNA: TGTGCCAGCAGCTCCTCGGATGAGCAGTTCTTC. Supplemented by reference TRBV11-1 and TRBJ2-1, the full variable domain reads EAEVAQSPRYKITEKSQAVAFWCDPISGHATLYWYRQILGQGPELLVQFQDESVVDDSQLPKDRFSAERLKGVDSTLKIQPAELGDSAMYLCASSSSDEQFFGPGTRLTVL.

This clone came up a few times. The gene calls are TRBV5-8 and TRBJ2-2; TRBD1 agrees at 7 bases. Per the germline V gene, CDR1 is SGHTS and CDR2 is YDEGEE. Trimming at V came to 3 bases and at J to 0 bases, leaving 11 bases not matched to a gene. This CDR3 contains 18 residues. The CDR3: CASSSWTGTDANTGELFF. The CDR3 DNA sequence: TGTGCCAGCAGCTCCTGGACAGGCACCGACGCGAACACCGGGGAGCTGTTTTTT. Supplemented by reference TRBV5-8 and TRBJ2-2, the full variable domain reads EAGVTQSPTHLIKTRGQQATLRCSPISGHTSVYWYQQALGLGLQFLLWYDEGEERNRGNFPPRFSGRQFPNYSSELNVNALELEDSALYLCASSSWTGTDANTGELFFGEGSRLTVL.

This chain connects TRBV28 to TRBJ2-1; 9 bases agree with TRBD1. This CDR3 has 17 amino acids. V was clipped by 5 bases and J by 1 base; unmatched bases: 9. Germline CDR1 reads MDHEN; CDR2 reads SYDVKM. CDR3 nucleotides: TGTGCCAGCAGTCGGGACAGGGACGCGGGGTCCTACAATGAGCAGTTCTTC. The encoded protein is CASSRDRDAGSYNEQFF.

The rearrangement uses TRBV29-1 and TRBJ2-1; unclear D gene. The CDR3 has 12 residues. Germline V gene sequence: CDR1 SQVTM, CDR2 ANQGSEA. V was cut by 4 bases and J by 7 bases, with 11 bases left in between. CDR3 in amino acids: CSVAPQSNEQFF. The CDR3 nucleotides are TGCAGCGTTGCCCCCCAATCAAATGAGCAGTTCTTC.

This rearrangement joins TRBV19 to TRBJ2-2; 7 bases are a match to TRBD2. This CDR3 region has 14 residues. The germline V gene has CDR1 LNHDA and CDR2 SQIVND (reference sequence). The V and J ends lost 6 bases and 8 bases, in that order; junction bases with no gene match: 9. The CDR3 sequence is CASRPGLWAGELFF. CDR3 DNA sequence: TGTGCCAGTAGACCGGGACTATGGGCTGGGGAGCTGTTTTTT.

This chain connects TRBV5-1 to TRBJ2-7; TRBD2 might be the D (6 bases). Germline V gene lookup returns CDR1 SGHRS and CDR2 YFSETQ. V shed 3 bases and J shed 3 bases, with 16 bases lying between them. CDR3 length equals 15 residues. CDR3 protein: CASSWAGRGSYEQYF. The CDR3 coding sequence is TGCGCCAGCAGCTGGGCGGGACGGGGAAGCTACGAGCAGTACTTC.

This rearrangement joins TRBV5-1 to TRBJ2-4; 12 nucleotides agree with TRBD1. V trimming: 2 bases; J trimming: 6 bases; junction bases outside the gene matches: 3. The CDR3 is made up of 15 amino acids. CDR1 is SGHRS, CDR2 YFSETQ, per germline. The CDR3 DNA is TGCGCCAGCAGCTTCCAGGGACAGGGGGCAAACATTCAGTACTTC. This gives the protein CASSFQGQGANIQYF.

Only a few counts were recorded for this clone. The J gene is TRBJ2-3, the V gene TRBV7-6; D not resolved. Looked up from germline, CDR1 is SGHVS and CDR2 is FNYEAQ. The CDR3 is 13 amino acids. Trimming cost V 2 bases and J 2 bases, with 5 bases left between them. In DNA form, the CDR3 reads TGTGCCAGCAGCTTAACCTACACAGATACGCAGTATTTT. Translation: CASSLTYTDTQYF.

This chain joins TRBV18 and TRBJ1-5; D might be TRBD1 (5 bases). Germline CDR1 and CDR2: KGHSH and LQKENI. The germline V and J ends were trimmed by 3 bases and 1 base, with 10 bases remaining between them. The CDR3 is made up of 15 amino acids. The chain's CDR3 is CASSPQGGSNQPQHF. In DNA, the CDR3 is TGTGCCAGCTCACCGCAGGGTGGCAGCAATCAGCCCCAGCATTTT.

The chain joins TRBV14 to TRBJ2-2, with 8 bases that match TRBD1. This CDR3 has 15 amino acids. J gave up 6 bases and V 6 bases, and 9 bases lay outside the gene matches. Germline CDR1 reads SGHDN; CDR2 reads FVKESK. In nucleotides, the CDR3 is TGTGCCAGCAGGAAGACAGGGGTTAGCGCCGGGGAGCTGTTTTTT. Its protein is CASRKTGVSAGELFF.